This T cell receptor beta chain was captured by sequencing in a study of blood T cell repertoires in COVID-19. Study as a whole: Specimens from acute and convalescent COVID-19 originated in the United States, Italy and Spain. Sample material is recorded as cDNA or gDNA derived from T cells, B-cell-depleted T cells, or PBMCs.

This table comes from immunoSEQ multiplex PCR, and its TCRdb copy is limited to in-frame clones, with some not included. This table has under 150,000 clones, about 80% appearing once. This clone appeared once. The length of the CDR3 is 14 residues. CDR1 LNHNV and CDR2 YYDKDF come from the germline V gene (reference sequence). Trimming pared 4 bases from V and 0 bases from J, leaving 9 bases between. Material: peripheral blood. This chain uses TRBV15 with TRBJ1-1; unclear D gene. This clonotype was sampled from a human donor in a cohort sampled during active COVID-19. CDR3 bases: TGTGCCACCAGCACGGTGCAGGTGAACACTGAAGCTTTCTTT. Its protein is CATSTVQVNTEAFF.